The following is a T cell receptor (beta chain) sequence with its context. These data come from a study of T cell repertoires in cytomegalovirus infection. V was pared by 1 base and J by 7 bases, with 8 bases between. This CDR3 is 12 amino acids long. In TCRdb, the reads were re-called with MiXCR into one record per CDR3 protein. In the table there are about 300,000 distinct CDR3 sequences, 9.6% of which are singletons. The sample comprised PBMCs. The source is a human donor in good health (CMV status not recorded). Some clones in this sample may be carry-over from other donors' samples. The chain carries TRBV12-3 or TRBV12-4 and TRBJ2-7; no firm D call. The CDR3 DNA reads as TGTGCCAGCAGTTTAGTAGGGTGGGAGCAGTACTTC. It encodes CASSLVGWEQYF.